This paragraph covers one T cell receptor beta chain sequence. The CDR3 length is 17 residues. Germline V CDR1 and CDR2: MNHEY, SVGEGT. V lost 0 bases and J lost 10; bases outside the gene matches: 17. The data stem from a study of blood T cell repertoires in COVID-19. Study summary: Both acute and convalescent COVID-19 samples were obtained from the United States, Italy and Spain. Nucleic acid was either cDNA or gDNA, and it came from T cells, B-cell-depleted T cells, or PBMCs.

Original processing methods: Nucleated cell counts were estimated from reference gene primer amplification. Method: immunoSEQ multiplex PCR; TCRdb's copy keeps in-frame clones and lacks some. V and J calls and clone size are those listed in that table; D and trimming were worked out from the DNA. The sample includes around 140,000 clones, approximately 84% of them seen just once. V is TRBV6-2 or TRBV6-3 and J is TRBJ1-1; 7 bases fit TRBD1. This sequence was found in a woman over 75 with acute or convalescent COVID-19. Specimen: peripheral blood. The CDR3 coding sequence is TGTGCCAGCAGTTACTCGATAGTAAGACAGACCTCAGGGGGAGCTTTCTTT. The encoded protein is CASSYSIVRQTSGGAFF.